A selection of T cell receptor beta chains follows, all from one sample in a study of early T cells in non-severe SARS-CoV-2 infection. TCRdb ran MiXCR on the 5' RACE reads and lists one entry per CDR3 protein. In the table there are about 89,000 distinct CDR3 sequences, 16% of which are singletons. The sequencing used whole blood, collected at baseline. All receptors come from an adult who was a healthcare worker with PCR-confirmed SARS-CoV-2 infection or an uninfected control (not recorded which). The conserved cysteine and the conserved F or W are not part of the CDR3 here. Fields, in order: D gene, V gene, J gene, clone size, CDR3 protein. D genes are given only for firm matches. A row's size may be missing; if present it is once, few, many or a size class.

TRBD1	TRBV6-5	TRBJ1-4	-	ASRQNLPGQRGEKLF
TRBD1	TRBV19	TRBJ2-1	-	ASKAYGTGGLGEQF
TRBD2	TRBV15	TRBJ2-1	large	ATSRDPLVSGLRTSGSLLNEQF
TRBD1	TRBV12-3/TRBV12-4	TRBJ1-2	few	ASSPRGRRGYT
TRBD2	TRBV7-8	TRBJ2-3	-	ASSLASGVGDTQY
-	TRBV12-3/TRBV12-4	TRBJ2-7	few	ASSPSSLSREQY
TRBD1	TRBV7-6	TRBJ2-3	-	ASSSYAGGSWDTQY
TRBD2	TRBV28	TRBJ2-1	few	ASSKREVRYDEQF
-	TRBV13	TRBJ2-2	-	ASSTGKNTGELF
TRBD2	TRBV4-1	TRBJ2-1	-	ASSQAQLAASNEQF
-	TRBV14	TRBJ2-5	-	ASSQLSATQETQY
TRBD2	TRBV5-1	TRBJ2-7	few	ASSSTSGGYEQY
-	TRBV6-2/TRBV6-3	TRBJ1-3	few	ASSFSRSGNTIY
-	TRBV12-3/TRBV12-4	TRBJ1-1	-	ASSSQEAEAF
-	TRBV18	TRBJ2-3	-	ASSRQPDTQY
-	TRBV10-3	TRBJ2-7	once	AFSVGYEQY
-	TRBV5-4	TRBJ2-3	few	ASSRVVHSTDTQY
-	TRBV7-2	TRBJ1-4	-	ASSLEGGREKLF
TRBD2	TRBV9	TRBJ2-3	many	ASSLLGRDTDTQY
TRBD1	TRBV11-2	TRBJ2-5	-	ASTLTGGIGETQY
TRBD2	TRBV20-1	TRBJ2-5	-	SAGKRGGRAQETQY
-	TRBV7-8	TRBJ2-1	few	ASSPPPSRSVWPKTINEQF